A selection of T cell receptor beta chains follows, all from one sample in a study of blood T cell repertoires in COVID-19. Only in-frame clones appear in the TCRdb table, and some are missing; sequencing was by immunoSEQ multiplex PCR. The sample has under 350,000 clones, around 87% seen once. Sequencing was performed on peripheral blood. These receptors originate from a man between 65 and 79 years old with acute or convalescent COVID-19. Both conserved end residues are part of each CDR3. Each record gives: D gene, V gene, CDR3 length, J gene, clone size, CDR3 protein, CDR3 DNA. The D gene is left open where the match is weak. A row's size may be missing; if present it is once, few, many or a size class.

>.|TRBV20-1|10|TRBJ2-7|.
CSAKENEQYF
TGCAGTGCTAAGGAGAACGAGCAGTACTTC
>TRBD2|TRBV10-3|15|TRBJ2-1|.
CAISEGLAGGNEQFF
TGTGCCATCAGTGAGGGACTAGCGGGAGGGAATGAGCAGTTCTTC
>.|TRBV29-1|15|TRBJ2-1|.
CSGLASLLAYNEQFF
TGCAGCGGATTAGCTAGCTTACTGGCATACAATGAGCAGTTCTTC
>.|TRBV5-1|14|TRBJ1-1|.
CASFIPGSNTEAFF
TGCGCCAGCTTCATCCCAGGGTCTAACACTGAAGCTTTCTTT
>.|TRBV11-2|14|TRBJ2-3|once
CASSERDSRDTQYF
TGTGCCAGCAGCGAACGGGACTCCCGAGATACGCAGTATTTT
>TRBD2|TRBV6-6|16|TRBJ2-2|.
CASGDSGGEFTGELFF
TGTGCCAGCGGCGATAGCGGGGGGGAATTCACCGGGGAGCTGTTTTTT
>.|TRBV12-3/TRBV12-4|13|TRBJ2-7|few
CASSIGLIYEQYF
TGTGCCAGCTCGATTGGGCTGATTTACGAGCAGTACTTC
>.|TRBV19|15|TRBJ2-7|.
CASSIGGRPTYEQYF
TGTGCCAGTAGTATAGGTGGCAGGCCTACCTACGAGCAGTACTTC
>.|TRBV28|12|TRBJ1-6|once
CASSFVDSPLHF
TGTGCCAGCAGTTTTGTCGATTCACCCCTCCACTTT
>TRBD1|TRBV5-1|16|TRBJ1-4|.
CASSLGATGSGEKLFF
TGCGCCAGCAGCTTGGGAGCGACAGGGTCGGGCGAAAAACTGTTTTTT
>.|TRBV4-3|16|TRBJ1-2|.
CASSQGLVQGGDGYTF
TGCGCCAGCAGCCAAGGCTTGGTTCAGGGAGGAGATGGCTACACCTTC
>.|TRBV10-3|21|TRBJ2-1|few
CAISERDTRVRPRSSNNEQFF
TGTGCCATCAGTGAGAGGGACACGCGGGTCAGGCCAAGATCAAGTAACAATGAGCAGTTCTTC
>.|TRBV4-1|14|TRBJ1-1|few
CASSQLTENTEAFF
TGCGCCAGCAGCCAGCTCACAGAGAACACTGAAGCTTTCTTT
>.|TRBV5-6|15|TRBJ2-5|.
CASSSRGGDQETQYF
TGTGCCAGCAGCTCCAGGGGTGGGGACCAAGAGACCCAGTACTTC
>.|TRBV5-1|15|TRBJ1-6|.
CASSLGQRPRSPLHF
TGCGCCAGCAGCTTGGGACAGAGGCCCCGATCACCCCTCCACTTT
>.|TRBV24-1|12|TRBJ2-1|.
CATSDRTPVWFF
TGTGCCACCAGTGACCGGACTCCCGTCTGGTTCTTC
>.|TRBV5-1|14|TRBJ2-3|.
CASSSGTSADTQYF
TGCGCCAGCAGCTCCGGGACATCAGCAGATACGCAGTATTTT
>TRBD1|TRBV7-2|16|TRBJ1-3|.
CASSLAMQGAGNTIYF
TGTGCCAGCAGCTTAGCAATGCAGGGGGCGGGAAACACCATATATTTT
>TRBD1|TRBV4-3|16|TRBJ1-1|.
CASSQGRQGLNTEAFF
TGCGCCAGCAGCCAAGGCAGACAGGGCTTGAACACTGAAGCTTTCTTT
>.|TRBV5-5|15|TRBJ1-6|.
CASSLVRQGNSPLHF
TGTGCCAGCAGCTTGGTGCGGCAGGGTAATTCACCCCTCCACTTT
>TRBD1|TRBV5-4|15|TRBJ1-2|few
CASSPGTGWEVGYTF
TGTGCCAGCAGCCCGGGGACAGGCTGGGAAGTGGGCTACACCTTC
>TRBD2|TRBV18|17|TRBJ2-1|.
CASSPPVGRESYNEQFF
TGTGCCAGCTCGCCTCCTGTTGGGCGGGAGTCATACAATGAGCAGTTCTTC
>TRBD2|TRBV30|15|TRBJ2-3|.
CAWSVLAGAGDTQYF
TGTGCCTGGAGTGTTCTAGCGGGAGCGGGAGATACGCAGTATTTT
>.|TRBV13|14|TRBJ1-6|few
CASSSHSGSLPLHF
TGTGCCAGCAGCTCCCATTCGGGGAGTTTGCCCCTCCACTTT
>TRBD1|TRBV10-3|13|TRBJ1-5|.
CAIRNQGDQPQHF
TGTGCCATCAGAAATCAGGGGGATCAGCCCCAGCATTTT
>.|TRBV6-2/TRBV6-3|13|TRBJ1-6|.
CASSLSRASPLHF
TGTGCCAGCAGTTTATCCAGGGCTTCACCCCTCCACTTT
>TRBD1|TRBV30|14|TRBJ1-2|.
CASIAGQGGYGYTF
TGTGCCTCTATTGCCGGACAGGGGGGGTATGGCTACACCTTC
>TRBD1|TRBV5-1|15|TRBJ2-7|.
CASSEGANYAYEQYF
TGCGCCAGCAGCGAGGGGGCCAACTACGCCTACGAGCAGTACTTC